This entry lists 9 T cell receptor beta chains sequenced from one sample in a study of a mutant IDH1 vaccine in newly diagnosed glioma. Sequencing used immunoSEQ multiplex PCR; TCRdb keeps in-frame clones, though not all of them. Counted here are 45,000 to 65,000 clones, 70% to 85% occurring once; the ten biggest clones make up over 3%. Time point noted: week 5, during vaccination. In the vaccine, a single dose held 300 ug of the mutant IDH1 20-mer peptide, along with topical imiquimod. These receptors' targets are unknown. The sample was PBMCs, taken from a glioma patient whose treatment included an IDH1 peptide vaccine. Source of these receptors: a woman aged 18-29 years with glioma. Some clones in this sample may be carry-over from other donors' samples.

The V call is TRBV10-3, the J call TRBJ2-3; D possibly matches TRBD1 or TRBD2 (5 bases each). The length of the CDR3 is 15 residues. The germline V gene has CDR1 ENHRY and CDR2 SYGVKD. V dropped 6 bases and J dropped 1 base, with 14 bases sitting between them. The CDR3: CAISEAVGGTDTQYF. The CDR3 DNA reads as TGTGCCATCAGCGAAGCGGTGGGGGGCACAGATACGCAGTATTTT.

The V gene is TRBV9, the J gene TRBJ1-6, with a possible D match to TRBD1 (5 bases). Trimming took 4 bases from V and 5 from J, leaving 13 bases between them. There are 15 residues in the CDR3. Germline assignment: CDR1 SGDLS and CDR2 YYNGEE. CDR3 residues: CASSRSPRDNSPLHF. CDR3 in DNA: TGTGCCAGCAGCCGCTCGCCCAGGGATAATTCACCCCTCCACTTT.

The chain joins TRBV7-9 to TRBJ2-1, with D unresolved. Per the germline V gene, CDR1 is SEHNR and CDR2 is FQNEAQ (reference sequence). The germline V and J ends were trimmed by 5 bases and 10 bases, with 15 bases remaining between them. The CDR3 length is 13 residues. CDR3 sequence: CASSAPLVREQFF. CDR3 nucleotide sequence: TGTGCCAGCAGCGCCCCTCTAGTTCGCGAGCAGTTCTTC.

The chain links TRBV14 to TRBJ2-1, with 7 bases aligning to TRBD1. This CDR3 has 17 residues. The V and J ends lost 4 bases and 0 bases, in that order; junction bases with no gene match: 9. Germline V lookup: CDR1 SGHDN, CDR2 FVKESK. CDR3 residues: CASSPHRGRSSYNEQFF. CDR3 sequence (DNA): TGTGCCAGCAGCCCCCACAGGGGCCGAAGCTCCTACAATGAGCAGTTCTTC.

The chain links TRBV6-5 to TRBJ1-2; D might be TRBD1 (6 bases). The CDR3 consists of 13 residues. Trimming removed 0 bases from V and 6 bases from J, with 8 bases in between. Looked up from germline, CDR1 is MNHEY and CDR2 is SVGAGI. CDR3 nucleotides: TGTGCCAGCAGTTACTCCGGGGGGCATGGCTACACCTTC. Its translation is CASSYSGGHGYTF.

The gene calls are TRBV5-1 and TRBJ2-3, with D maybe TRBD2 (5 bases). The CDR3 is 14 amino acids. CDR1 is SGHRS and CDR2 is YFSETQ in the germline V gene. V was clipped by 4 bases and J by 3 bases, with 12 bases between them. The CDR3 nucleotides read TGCGCCAGCAGCCCCGAGGGATGGACAGATACGCAGTATTTT. Its translation: CASSPEGWTDTQYF. The full variable domain, with the rest looked up from reference TRBV5-1 and TRBJ2-3, is KAGVTQTPRYLIKTRGQQVTLSCSPISGHRSVSWYQQTPGQGLQFLFEYFSETQRNKGNFPGRFSGRQFSNSRSEMNVSTLELGDSALYLCASSPEGWTDTQYFGPGTRLTVL.

V gene TRBV19 combines with J gene TRBJ1-1; possible D gene TRBD1, 5 bases. CDR3 length equals 13 residues. Germline CDR1 LNHDA, CDR2 SQIVND (reference sequence). V lost 5 bases and J 7 bases, leaving 14 bases between the germline ends. The CDR3 protein is CASSPTGYLEAFF. CDR3 DNA: TGTGCCAGTAGTCCTACAGGTTACCTTGAAGCTTTCTTT.

The chain recombines TRBV5-1 with TRBJ2-5, with D hard to call. The CDR3 has 13 residues. Trimming removed 1 base from V and 7 bases from J, with 11 bases in between. Looked up from germline, CDR1 is SGHRS and CDR2 is YFSETQ. Here the CDR3 reads CASSLTIPVTQYF. In nucleotides, the CDR3 is TGCGCCAGCAGCTTGACGATACCGGTGACCCAGTACTTC.

The J gene is TRBJ1-5, the V gene TRBV7-2; the D gene is possibly TRBD1 (6 bases). Trimming pared 11 bases from V and 6 bases from J, leaving 17 bases between. The germline CDR1 and CDR2 sequences are SGHTA and FQGNSA. The CDR3 is 13 residues long. This chain's CDR3 is CAWSRGPAQPQHF. As DNA, the CDR3 is TGTGCCTGGTCTCGGGGGCCGGCTCAGCCCCAGCATTTT.